Described below is a single T cell receptor (beta chain) sequence and its context. What it binds is unknown. Being one base from a much bigger clone, this may be a read error. These data originate in a study of tumor and adjacent non-tumor tissue in lung cancer. Overall study context: Histology: 12 adenocarcinoma, a couple of squamous cell carcinoma, 1 small cell lung cancer. The patients, 10 men and about 5 women, were roughly 31 to 80 with stage I to III disease.

V was clipped by 0 bases and J by 1 base, with 21 bases between them. This CDR3 has 18 residues. The germline CDR1 and CDR2 sequences are GTSNPN and SVGIG (reference sequence). A modified ARM-PCR protocol with three rounds of nested PCR amplified TCRbeta. MiXCR, run by TCRdb on the multiplex PCR reads, gives a single entry per CDR3 protein. The sample lists approximately 75,000 distinct CDR3 sequences; over 75% were seen once. No cell sorting was done before RNA was extracted from the tissue. General observations from the study: Normal lung showed higher cumulative top 100 clone frequency than tumor. Shorter survival was associated with higher TCR diversity in tumors.

The sample was lung tumor tissue. This sequence originates from a woman in her forties or fifties with non-small cell lung cancer. The chain employs TRBV30 and TRBJ1-1; a possible D gene is TRBD1 (5 bases). CDR3 protein: CAWSVGDVWMIKNTEAFF. The CDR3 DNA sequence: TGTGCCTGGAGTGTTGGGGACGTATGGATGATCAAGAACACTGAAGCTTTCTTT.